Below are 30 T cell receptor beta chains sequenced from a single sample in a study of OX40 agonist ivuxolimab in advanced cancers. Libraries were constructed by the immunoSEQ multiplex PCR assay. Sourced from immuneACCESS, this table was stored by TCRdb with only in-frame sequences that have V and J called. A share of the clones is absent; for the studies checked, an unresolved V gene accounts for under half, and the remainder has no known explanation. The sample table contains almost 70,000 clones; only one count was recorded for 80% to 90% of them. Jointly, the top ten make up roughly 4.2% of the sample. The sample consisted of CD4+ or CD8+ T cells sorted from blood, taken in a trial of the OX40 agonist ivuxolimab. The receptors stem from an adult with an advanced solid tumor such as melanoma, head and neck, liver or kidney cancer.

V is TRBV29-1 and J is TRBJ1-2, with 7 positions matching TRBD1. Germline assignment: CDR1 SQVTM and CDR2 ANQGSEA. The CDR3 covers 11 residues. CDR3 region: CSAIGGLGYTF. Here the CDR3 DNA reads TGCAGTGCAATAGGGGGCCTTGGCTACACCTTC.

This clone came up a few times. The genes are TRBV27 and TRBJ2-4; 13 bases are a match to TRBD2. Germline V gene sequence: CDR1 MNHEY, CDR2 SMNVEV (reference sequence). J gave up 7 bases and V 4 bases, and 7 bases lay outside the gene matches. The CDR3 covers 16 residues. The CDR3 sequence is CASSSPGTSGVNIQYF. The CDR3 coding sequence is TGTGCCAGCAGTTCGCCCGGGACTAGCGGGGTCAACATTCAGTACTTC.

The V call is TRBV5-4, the J call TRBJ1-6, with D unresolved. Germline V CDR1 and CDR2: SGHNT, YYREEE (reference sequence). V was cut by 0 bases and J by 7 bases, with 8 bases left in between. The CDR3 has 14 residues. The DNA of the CDR3 is TGTGCCAGCAGCTTGGCGGGAGGAAATTCACCCCTCCACTTT. It codes for CASSLAGGNSPLHF.

This chain joins TRBV25-1 and TRBJ2-7, with no clear D. The CDR3 covers 14 residues. CDR1 is MGHDK and CDR2 is SYGVNS in the germline V gene. V shed 4 bases and J shed 2 bases, with 12 bases lying between them. CDR3 loop: CASSVDPTAYEQYF. The CDR3 nucleotides are TGTGCCAGCAGTGTGGACCCTACCGCCTACGAGCAGTACTTC.

The chain couples TRBV6-1 to TRBJ1-3; D is ambiguous. V was pared by 10 bases and J by 0 bases, with 16 bases between. This CDR3 comprises 15 residues. CDR1 and CDR2 (germline): MNHNS, SASEGT. The CDR3 region is CATNLGSYSGNTIYF. The DNA for the CDR3 is TGTGCCACCAATTTGGGGAGTTACTCTGGAAACACCATATATTTT.

The genes are TRBV2 and TRBJ1-4; D gene uncertain. This CDR3 region has 12 residues. V lost 5 bases, J lost 6 bases, and 7 bases lay in between. The germline V gene has CDR1 SNHLY and CDR2 FYNNEI. The CDR3 DNA reads as TGTGCCAGCAGTCCCGCGGATGAAAAACTGTTTTTT. Protein: CASSPADEKLFF. Full variable domain (remainder filled in from reference TRBV2 and TRBJ1-4): EPEVTQTPSHQVTQMGQEVILRCVPISNHLYFYWYRQILGQKVEFLVSFYNNEISEKSEIFDDQFSVERPDGSNFTLKIRSTKLEDSAMYFCASSPADEKLFFGSGTQLSVL.

V gene TRBV28 combines with J gene TRBJ2-7; D might be TRBD1 or TRBD2, each matching 5 bases. The CDR3 length is 15 residues. In germline, CDR1 is MDHEN, CDR2 SYDVKM. Trimming removed 8 bases from V and 0 bases from J, with 17 bases in between. The CDR3 DNA reads TGTGCCAGCCCCCCCCCAGGGAGAAGCTCCTACGAGCAGTACTTC. It codes for CASPPPGRSSYEQYF. The entire variable domain, with the rest obtained from reference TRBV28 and TRBJ2-7, is as follows: DVKVTQSSRYLVKRTGEKVFLECVQDMDHENMFWYRQDPGLGLRLIYFSYDVKMKEKGDIPEGYSVSREKKERFSLILESASTNQTSMYLCASPPPGRSSYEQYFGPGTRLTVT.

CDR3 region: CASSQDNWRHYNEQFF. DNA for the CDR3: TGTGCCAGCAGCCAAGACAACTGGAGACATTACAATGAGCAGTTCTTC. This chain links TRBV14 with TRBJ2-1; D gene ambiguous. In germline, CDR1 is SGHDN, CDR2 FVKESK. The CDR3 is 16 amino acids. V lost 0 bases, J lost 4 bases, and 13 bases lay in between.

The chain couples TRBV4-3 to TRBJ2-6, with unresolved D. Germline V gives CDR1 LGHNA, CDR2 YSLEER. This CDR3 contains 16 residues. The V gene lost 0 bases and the J gene lost 0 bases, with 6 bases spanning the gap. The CDR3 DNA follows: TGCGCCAGCAGCCAAGATGGTCGCTCTGGGGCCAACGTCCTGACTTTC. Protein product: CASSQDGRSGANVLTF.

The V call is TRBV10-3, the J call TRBJ2-7, with D tentatively TRBD1 or TRBD2 (6 bases each). This CDR3 region has 15 residues. V was shortened by 3 bases and J by 5 bases, with 17 bases between the two germline ends. From germline, CDR1 is ENHRY and CDR2 SYGVKD. CDR3 protein: CAISDKSWGAHEQYF. Written as DNA, the CDR3 is TGTGCCATCAGTGATAAATCTTGGGGGGCCCACGAGCAGTACTTC.

The V and J genes are TRBV10-3 and TRBJ2-2; 7 positions agree with TRBD1. V was pared by 5 bases and J by 5 bases, with 5 bases of the junction left unmatched. Germline assignment: CDR1 ENHRY and CDR2 SYGVKD. CDR3 length equals 14 residues. In DNA form, the CDR3 reads TGTGCCATCAGTAGGGACAGCCAAACCGGGGAGCTGTTTTTT. Translating gives CAISRDSQTGELFF.

The chain recombines TRBV7-8 with TRBJ1-2; D gene uncertain. Trimming removed 5 bases from V and 7 bases from J, with 14 bases in between. The germline V gene encodes CDR1 SGHVS and CDR2 FQNEAQ. This CDR3 has 13 amino acids. The CDR3 region is CASSAKEGVGYTF. CDR3 nucleotides: TGTGCCAGCAGCGCAAAGGAGGGTGTTGGCTACACCTTC.

This chain connects TRBV10-3 to TRBJ2-3; 8 bases are shared with TRBD2. The CDR3 runs to 14 residues. In germline, CDR1 is ENHRY, CDR2 SYGVKD. V lost 4 bases to trimming and J lost 6 bases; unmatched junction nucleotides: 6. The CDR3 nucleotides read TGTGCCATCAGTGGGGCTAGCGGGTGGGATACGCAGTATTTT. Protein sequence: CAISGASGWDTQYF.

This clone was counted once. CDR3 in DNA: TGTGCCAGCAGACAGTCCACAGATACGCAGTATTTT. This codes for CASRQSTDTQYF. V gene TRBV2 combines with J gene TRBJ2-3; D call uncertain. V lost 6 bases to trimming and J lost 2 bases, with 6 bases between them. This CDR3 comprises 12 residues. From germline, CDR1 is SNHLY and CDR2 FYNNEI.

The gene calls are TRBV14 and TRBJ1-3; D gene ambiguous. Germline V gene data show CDR1 as SGHDN and CDR2 as FVKESK. The CDR3 totals 16 residues. With 1 base removed from V and 0 bases from J, the gap between germline ends came to 10 bases. The CDR3 loop reads CASSQVGQYSGNTIYF. In DNA form, the CDR3 reads TGTGCCAGCAGCCAAGTTGGGCAGTACTCTGGAAACACCATATATTTT.

The rearrangement uses TRBV7-2 and TRBJ2-7, with TRBD2 matching 11 bases. CDR1 SGHTA and CDR2 FQGNSA come from the germline V gene. Trimming cost V 5 bases and J 2 bases; bases outside gene matches: 5. The CDR3 is 15 amino acids. CDR3 sequence (DNA): TGTGCCAGCAGCCCCCAGACTAGCGGGACCTACGAGCAGTACTTC. Translating gives CASSPQTSGTYEQYF.

The rearrangement joins TRBV30 to TRBJ1-4; TRBD1 aligns across 9 bases. Germline V gene sequence: CDR1 GTSNPN, CDR2 SVGIG (reference sequence). The CDR3 length is 13 residues. With V trimmed by 2 bases and J by 8 bases, 3 bases remained unmatched. This CDR3 is CAWSSDRGEKLFF. The CDR3 bases are TGTGCCTGGAGTAGTGACAGGGGGGAAAAACTGTTTTTT.

This clone showed up just once. The chain joins TRBV11-2 to TRBJ1-6, with a possible D match to TRBD1 (6 bases). CDR3 length: 16 residues. The V and J ends lost 4 bases and 7 bases respectively, with 17 bases between them. Germline V gene lookup returns CDR1 SGHAT and CDR2 FQNNGV. The CDR3 is CASSSQGSPGNSPLHF. The DNA of the CDR3 is TGTGCCAGCAGCTCCCAGGGGTCCCCCGGGAATTCACCCCTCCACTTT. Complete variable domain (other parts from reference TRBV11-2 and TRBJ1-6): EAGVAQSPRYKIIEKRQSVAFWCNPISGHATLYWYQQILGQGPKLLIQFQNNGVVDDSQLPKDRFSAERLKGVDSTLKIQPAKLEDSAVYLCASSSQGSPGNSPLHFGNGTRLTVT.

A remark on this clone: Germline is not matched at one junction end, which may reflect a read error. The chain's CDR3 is CASSPDSGGEGRF. DNA for the CDR3: TGTGCCAGCTCACCAGATTCAGGGGGCGAAGGGCGCTTT. The V gene is TRBV18, the J gene TRBJ1-1; TRBD1 agrees at 8 bases. There are 13 residues in the CDR3. Germline values: CDR1 KGHSH, CDR2 LQKENI.

The chain employs TRBV28 and TRBJ2-6; no clear D gene. Germline lookup yields CDR1 MDHEN and CDR2 SYDVKM. The CDR3 sequence is 14 residues long. Trimming shortened V by 6 bases and J by 1 base, and 7 bases separated the two germline ends. The DNA for the CDR3 is TGTGCCAGCAGCTTTCTTTCTGGGGCCAACGTCCTGACTTTC. Translating it yields CASSFLSGANVLTF.

The rearrangement uses TRBV18 and TRBJ2-1; possibly TRBD1 for D (6 bases). The germline V gene has CDR1 KGHSH and CDR2 LQKENI. The CDR3 sequence is 14 residues long. Trimming cost V 4 bases and J 10 bases, with 17 bases left between them. The CDR3 bases are TGTGCCAGCTCACTGCAGGGGTCCCGCGAGGAGCAGTTCTTC. Translation gives CASSLQGSREEQFF.

The J gene is TRBJ2-5, the V gene TRBV27; 14 bases fit TRBD2. CDR3 length equals 16 residues. V shed 4 bases, J shed 5 bases, and the junction held 6 bases outside the gene matches. Germline CDR1 MNHEY, CDR2 SMNVEV (reference sequence). The CDR3 is CASSYGLAGGGETQYF. The DNA for the CDR3 is TGTGCCAGCAGTTACGGACTAGCGGGAGGAGGGGAGACCCAGTACTTC.

This chain joins TRBV6-1 and TRBJ1-5; D perhaps matches TRBD1 (6 bases). V was shortened by 9 bases and J by 6 bases, with 12 bases between the two germline ends. Germline V gene data show CDR1 as MNHNS and CDR2 as SASEGT. This CDR3 has 12 amino acids. The DNA of the CDR3 is TGTGCCAGTCACAGGGTAGGTCAGCCCCAGCATTTT. It translates to CASHRVGQPQHF.

The chain carries TRBV5-1 and TRBJ2-5; tentative D call: TRBD1 (5 bases). The germline gives CDR1 SGHRS, CDR2 YFSETQ. The CDR3 covers 15 residues. Deletions cut 0 bases from V and 6 bases from J, with 15 bases between. As DNA, the CDR3 is TGCGCCAGCAGCTTGGTAGGTCAGGGTAGGCAGACCCAGTACTTC. Its translation is CASSLVGQGRQTQYF. The variable domain in full, completed from reference TRBV5-1 and TRBJ2-5, reads KAGVTQTPRYLIKTRGQQVTLSCSPISGHRSVSWYQQTPGQGLQFLFEYFSETQRNKGNFPGRFSGRQFSNSRSEMNVSTLELGDSALYLCASSLVGQGRQTQYFGPGTRLLVL.

V gene TRBV30 combines with J gene TRBJ2-5; D unclear. V was cut by 0 bases and J by 7 bases, with 15 bases left in between. This CDR3 has 14 residues. Germline V gives CDR1 GTSNPN, CDR2 SVGIG (reference sequence). The CDR3 sequence is CAWSVSVGSGTQYF. In nucleotides, the CDR3 is TGTGCCTGGAGTGTATCAGTAGGCTCAGGGACCCAGTACTTC.

This rearrangement joins TRBV9 to TRBJ2-7; D possibly corresponds to TRBD2 (6 bases). V dropped 0 bases and J dropped 7 bases, with 17 bases sitting between them. The CDR3 has 15 residues. Germline assignment: CDR1 SGDLS and CDR2 YYNGEE. The CDR3, as DNA: TGTGCCAGCAGCGTAGTAACTAGTCCTCGGGGGGAGCAGTACTTC. As protein: CASSVVTSPRGEQYF.

This chain uses TRBV30 with TRBJ2-2; 10 nucleotides agree with TRBD2. The germline gives CDR1 GTSNPN, CDR2 SVGIG (reference sequence). The CDR3 consists of 15 residues. The CDR3 region has the DNA TGTGCTCACACCCGGCTAGCGGGAGCCGCCGGGGAGCTGTTTTTT. Translating gives CAHTRLAGAAGELFF.

The chain joins TRBV5-1 to TRBJ1-2, with D possibly TRBD1 on 6 matching bases. The CDR3 covers 14 residues. V was pared by 3 bases and J by 5 bases, with 14 bases between. Per germline, CDR1 SGHRS and CDR2 YFSETQ. In nucleotides, the CDR3 is TGCGCCAGCAGCTCCCCCGGACAGATATATGGCTACACCTTC. This translates into CASSSPGQIYGYTF.

The V call is TRBV2, the J call TRBJ1-2, with 11 bases fitting TRBD1. Germline loops: CDR1 SNHLY, CDR2 FYNNEI. The CDR3 extends over 15 amino acids. The V and J ends lost 6 bases and 3 bases, in that order; junction bases with no gene match: 6. The CDR3 DNA sequence: TGTGCCAGCAGCCGGACAGGGGGCTTGGACTATGGCTACACCTTC. It translates to CASSRTGGLDYGYTF.

The chain uses TRBV9 and TRBJ1-1; possible D gene TRBD1, 5 bases. V was clipped by 4 bases and J by 4 bases, with 11 bases between them. The CDR3 runs 13 residues. The germline V gene encodes CDR1 SGDLS and CDR2 YYNGEE. This CDR3 reads CASSPLGGTEAFF. In DNA, the CDR3 is TGTGCCAGCAGCCCCCTTGGGGGCACTGAAGCTTTCTTT.